This T cell receptor beta chain was documented in a study of shared clonotypes between healthy human individuals (TCRdb year 2020). Regarding the complete study: The cohort comprised a couple of women and a few men aged 18 to 49 years. Between about 0.94 and 8.9 billion PBMCs per donor were obtained by leukapheresis. To estimate repertoire size and how much clonotypes are shared between individuals, the study performed deep sequencing of blood TCR repertoires from a few healthy adults. Different laboratories and diverse techniques were used to prepare libraries and sequence TCR repertoires, to increase sequencing depth and limit assay-specific biases.

Points the paper makes about the study in general: Sampling was restricted to blood, and TCR repertoires in tissue are likely to differ from TCR repertoires in blood. Pairwise subsampling led to the expectation that sequencing depth would affect the degree of clonotype sharing among donors. Because the study included a small number of donors, the genetic and exposure-history diversity represented was limited.

TCR CDR3 regions were amplified from genomic DNA by multiplex PCR using the deep immunoSEQ assay. For each cell subset, the extracted genomic DNA was distributed evenly across all wells of several immunoSEQ 96-well plates, and each plate served as one replicate. For unsorted PBMC, 300 ng genomic DNA, equal to 30,000 or so T cell genomes, was loaded into each replicate PCR. Ten immunoSEQ deep assay plates were used to sequence the unsorted PBMC genomic DNA. Purified libraries were quantified with a Qubit 3.0 fluorometer, sized on a Bioanalyzer 2100, and re-quantified with the KAPA Library Quantification kit. Every immunoSEQ 96-well plate was sequenced on a dedicated single-read 150-cycle Illumina NextSeq 550 flow cell. Processing in the source paper ran as follows. The immunoSEQ output contained only junctional sequences without quality scores, so filtering could not match that applied to full-length reads. To assign V/J genes and CDR3, sequences were annotated using PyIR, a Python wrapper for IgBLAST v1.9, with IMGT germline references. Reads were removed for weak V/J assignments (E-value above 1e-6), missing CDR3, stop codons, out-of-frame junctions, or ambiguous translated residues. V3J clonotypes were defined by identical inferred V gene, J gene, and CDR3 amino acid sequence. Percentage overlap between repertoires was computed as shared unique clonotypes divided by the size of the smaller repertoire. Richness of each repertoire was evaluated using RTK rarefaction, the Chao1 estimator, and Recon v2.1 estimates of unobserved clonotypes. Imported from immuneACCESS, the table was reduced by TCRdb to in-frame sequences with V and J called. These copies leave out some clones; in studies compared against another copy, an unresolved V gene accounts for under half, and the cause of the remainder is not known. V, J and clone size derive from that table, while D and trimming were established from the DNA sequence. Counted in this sample were hundreds of thousands of clones; about 76% of them appeared once. Roughly an eighth of the sample is taken by the ten largest.

The donors were healthy, HIV-negative adults with no recently reported acute infections or vaccinations. All donors were Caucasian adults living in Nashville, Tennessee, USA. For unsorted samples, some 90 million PBMCs were counted and genomic DNA was extracted with the QIAamp DNA Blood Mini kit. Blood was collected by leukapheresis, and PBMCs were isolated by Ficoll-Histopaque density gradient centrifugation and then cryopreserved in liquid nitrogen vapor phase. Reading from cysteine to phenylalanine, the CDR3 counts 14 amino acids. Left in the record is the CDR3 DNA by itself, 42 bases read in frame from the first base. Trimming costs V 3 bases and J 3 bases, and their ends lie 11 bases apart. The germline V gene gives CDR1 as MDHEN and CDR2 as SYDVKM. This clone was detected only once. Its target antigen remains unknown. Within one base of it there is no much larger clone, and no base qualities were kept.

Recombination connected TRBV28 to TRBJ2-5, with no D gene named confidently. The specimen sequenced was PBMCs. The sequence derives from a woman aged 40 to 50 in good health. Some clones in this sample may be carry-over from other donors' samples. Here the CDR3 is given as CASSLAQWKETQYF. In nucleotides, the sequence is TGTGCCAGCAGTTTGGCACAGTGGAAAGAGACCCAGTACTTC.